This T cell receptor (beta chain) was sequenced in a study of blood T cell repertoires in COVID-19. The wider study: Nucleic acid was either cDNA or gDNA, and it came from T cells, B-cell-depleted T cells, or PBMCs.

Original processing notes: By means of reference gene primer amplification, nucleated cell counts were estimated. Produced via immunoSEQ multiplex PCR; TCRdb's table is partial and in-frame only. The V and J calls and the clone size are those of that table, but D and trimming were determined from the DNA. The data show a few hundred thousand clones, 88% seen once. The ends were cut back, 0 bases at V and 7 bases at J, with 13 bases in the middle. The germline gives CDR1 MGHRA, CDR2 YSYEKL. The CDR3 length is 16 residues. The chain recombines TRBV4-1 with TRBJ1-6; D may be TRBD1 (6 bases). The TCR sequence derives from a young woman who had recovered from COVID-19. Sample: PBMCs or T cells enriched from blood (not recorded which). The CDR3 DNA sequence: TGCGCCAGCAGCCAAGACGCTTGGACAGAAAATTCACCCCTCCACTTT. This codes for CASSQDAWTENSPLHF.